The 29 T cell receptor beta chains below come from one sample, sequenced in a study of synovial regulatory T cells in juvenile arthritis. Sequencing used immunoSEQ multiplex PCR; TCRdb keeps in-frame clones, though not all of them. The sample table sets out 9,000 to 10,000 clones. Material: Treg cells from blood. The subset here: remaining (HLA-DR-negative) circulating blood Treg cells. The receptors derive from a donor aged 2-30 years with juvenile idiopathic arthritis.

The chain joins TRBV5-1 to TRBJ1-2; no DNA is available, so the TRBD1 call from TCRdb remains unchecked. In germline, CDR1 is SGHRS, CDR2 YFSETQ. The CDR3 runs 15 residues. Nucleotide data are not available. Here the CDR3 reads CASSLDPVTNYGYTF.

The genes are TRBV19 and TRBJ2-7; the D call from TCRdb, TRBD2, cannot be confirmed without DNA. The germline V gene has CDR1 LNHDA and CDR2 SQIVND (reference sequence). The CDR3 spans 14 residues. The record lacks a DNA sequence. CDR3 in amino acids: CASSLGREWDEQYF. Full variable domain (missing parts from reference TRBV19 and TRBJ2-7): DGGITQSPKYLFRKEGQNVTLSCEQNLNHDAMYWYRQDPGQGLRLIYYSQIVNDFQKGDIAEGYSVSREKKESFPLTVTSAQKNPTAFYLCASSLGREWDEQYFGPGTRLTVT.

This rearrangement joins TRBV29-1 to TRBJ1-2; with no DNA, the TCRdb D assignment of TRBD1 cannot be verified. This CDR3 is built from 11 residues. No DNA is recorded. Germline values: CDR1 SQVTM, CDR2 ANQGSEA. This CDR3 reads CSVGTGTGYTF.

The CDR3 reads CASTQYSNQPQHF. V gene TRBV19 combines with J gene TRBJ1-5; with no DNA, the TCRdb D assignment of TRBD1 cannot be verified. CDR3 length equals 13 residues. The nucleotide record is missing. Germline CDR1 reads LNHDA; CDR2 reads SQIVND (reference sequence).

This sequence joins TRBV5-6 and TRBJ2-3; checking the TCRdb D call of TRBD2 is not possible without DNA. The CDR3 consists of 13 residues. No coding sequence is recorded. Per germline, CDR1 SGHDT and CDR2 YYEEEE. CDR3 loop: CASSLSFGRAKYF.

The chain uses TRBV28 and TRBJ1-1. The CDR3 spans 16 residues. No DNA is listed. Per germline, CDR1 MDHEN and CDR2 SYDVKM. CDR3 amino acids: CASSPPHGTPNTEAFF.

The V call is TRBV10-2, the J call TRBJ1-2. The CDR3 extends over 16 amino acids. No DNA accompanies this entry. Germline V gene data show CDR1 as WSHSY and CDR2 as SAAADI. The chain's CDR3 is CASRGTSRGFNYGYTF.

This chain links TRBV18 with TRBJ2-1; without DNA, the TCRdb call of TRBD1 cannot be checked. CDR1 and CDR2 from the germline V gene are KGHSH and LQKENI. CDR3 size: 15 residues. No DNA is recorded. CDR3: CASSPMDRVYNEQFF.

This sequence joins TRBV5-1 and TRBJ1-1; the TCRdb D gene call, TRBD1, has no DNA to confirm it. In germline, CDR1 is SGHRS, CDR2 YFSETQ. CDR3 length: 12 amino acids. No DNA accompanies this entry. CDR3 region: CASSPENTEAFF.

This chain uses TRBV27 with TRBJ1-4. This CDR3 has 14 residues. The protein alone is recorded here. CDR1 and CDR2 (germline): MNHEY, SMNVEV (reference sequence). CDR3 loop: CASRKGNEWEKLFF.

V gene TRBV19 combines with J gene TRBJ2-2; TCRdb's D gene call, TRBD1, goes unchecked for lack of DNA. CDR1 is LNHDA and CDR2 is SQIVND in the germline V gene (reference sequence). The CDR3 runs 16 residues. There is no recorded DNA. The chain's CDR3 is CASSIRDRGPHGELFF.

This chain uses TRBV7-8 with TRBJ2-3; TCRdb picks TRBD1, but there is no DNA to check that call. From germline, CDR1 is SGHVS and CDR2 FQNEAQ. This CDR3 region has 15 residues. The DNA is unrecorded. The CDR3 sequence is CASSSTGISTDTQYF.

The chain uses TRBV29-1 and TRBJ2-1; the D call from TCRdb, TRBD1, cannot be confirmed without DNA. Germline values: CDR1 SQVTM, CDR2 ANQGSEA. The CDR3 runs to 13 residues. DNA for this receptor is not on file. The CDR3 loop is CSAAGAGRSEQFF.

The rearrangement uses TRBV7-8 and TRBJ1-4. Germline V gives CDR1 SGHVS, CDR2 FQNEAQ. This CDR3 contains 17 residues. DNA is not on record. The CDR3 protein is CASSLAHLGGPNEKLFF.

This chain joins TRBV5-5 and TRBJ2-7; TCRdb gives TRBD2 as the D gene, but with no DNA this cannot be confirmed. The CDR3 totals 14 residues. Only the protein is on record. Germline V gene data show CDR1 as SGHKS and CDR2 as YYEKEE (reference sequence). The CDR3 loop reads CASSAGPTTYEQYF.

The chain couples TRBV7-3 to TRBJ2-2; no DNA is available, so the TRBD1 call from TCRdb remains unchecked. This CDR3 is built from 14 residues. DNA is not recorded here. The germline gives CDR1 SGHTA, CDR2 FQGTGA. CDR3 sequence reads: CASSLIPNTGELFF.

The rearrangement uses TRBV6-1 and TRBJ2-7; TCRdb's D gene call, TRBD2, goes unchecked for lack of DNA. The CDR3 extends over 16 amino acids. No DNA accompanies this entry. Per the germline V gene, CDR1 is MNHNS and CDR2 is SASEGT. The CDR3: CASSARAGLLVYEQYF.

J is TRBJ2-7 and V is TRBV7-8; as DNA is missing, the TRBD2 call by TCRdb cannot be tested. The CDR3 has 19 residues. No DNA has been recorded. Germline assignment: CDR1 SGHVS and CDR2 FQNEAQ. The CDR3 sequence is CASSLAWASGRAVAYEQYF. Variable domain in full (rest from reference TRBV7-8 and TRBJ2-7): GAGVSQSPRYKVAKRGQDVALRCDPISGHVSLFWYQQALGQGPEFLTYFQNEAQLDKSGLPSDRFFAERPEGSVSTLKIQRTQQEDSAVYLCASSLAWASGRAVAYEQYFGPGTRLTVT.

The V call is TRBV9, the J call TRBJ2-1; with no DNA, the TCRdb D assignment of TRBD2 cannot be verified. CDR1 and CDR2 (germline): SGDLS, YYNGEE. The CDR3 has 17 residues. No DNA sequence is on record. The chain's CDR3 is CASRPWGGRSTNNEQFF.

The chain couples TRBV7-8 to TRBJ2-1; the TCRdb call, TRBD1, lacks DNA for checking. The CDR3 sequence is 15 residues long. The nucleotide record is missing. CDR1 and CDR2 (germline): SGHVS, FQNEAQ. CDR3 sequence reads: CASSGSADRYNEQFF.

V and J are TRBV10-2 and TRBJ1-2; the D call from TCRdb, TRBD1, cannot be confirmed without DNA. Germline V gene sequence: CDR1 WSHSY, CDR2 SAAADI. The CDR3 spans 13 residues. No coding sequence is recorded. The CDR3 reads CASSSSTAYGYTF.

The genes are TRBV6-1 and TRBJ1-2. The germline gives CDR1 MNHNS, CDR2 SASEGT. This CDR3 comprises 13 residues. No DNA is listed. The CDR3 spells CASKAGQVYGYTF.

CDR3: CASSYRRLEAGELFF. The rearrangement joins TRBV6-5 to TRBJ2-2; as DNA is missing, the TRBD2 call by TCRdb cannot be tested. The CDR3 loop spans 15 amino acids. No DNA is given. The germline V gene has CDR1 MNHEY and CDR2 SVGAGI.

The V gene is TRBV5-4, the J gene TRBJ2-3; the D call of TRBD1 rests on TCRdb alone, since no DNA is present to check it. Germline lookup yields CDR1 SGHNT and CDR2 YYREEE (reference sequence). The length of the CDR3 is 17 residues. Only the protein is available. CDR3 protein: CASSLGGSGQRIDTQYF.

The chain uses TRBV27 and TRBJ2-1; TCRdb indicates TRBD1, and absent DNA this call remains unverified. Germline V gene sequence: CDR1 MNHEY, CDR2 SMNVEV (reference sequence). The CDR3 is made up of 14 amino acids. Only the protein sequence is given. CDR3 in amino acids: CATLGQGKYNEQFF.

V is TRBV29-1 and J is TRBJ1-2; the D gene TCRdb calls, TRBD1, cannot be checked with no DNA. The germline gives CDR1 SQVTM, CDR2 ANQGSEA. This CDR3 contains 13 residues. A DNA sequence was not provided. CDR3 residues: CSATTGTNYGYTF.

The chain couples TRBV5-6 to TRBJ2-1. Germline V gives CDR1 SGHDT, CDR2 YYEEEE. CDR3 length: 15 amino acids. The DNA is unrecorded. CDR3 loop: CASSLADWIYNEQFF.

V and J are TRBV7-9 and TRBJ2-2; TCRdb reports TRBD2, a call that lacks DNA to check it against. The germline gives CDR1 SEHNR, CDR2 FQNEAQ (reference sequence). The CDR3 sequence is 15 residues long. No DNA is given. CDR3: CASSLGRTGTGELFF.

V gene TRBV10-3 combines with J gene TRBJ2-3; lacking DNA, the TRBD1 call made by TCRdb goes unchecked. The germline V gene has CDR1 ENHRY and CDR2 SYGVKD. The CDR3 spans 16 residues. There is no recorded DNA. CDR3 residues: CAISESMGAPAGTQYF.